This TCR beta chain was found in a study of blood T cell repertoires in COVID-19. Study information: Samples came from the United States, Italy and Spain, spanning acute and convalescent COVID-19. Sources were T cells, B-cell-depleted T cells, or PBMCs; the material itself was cDNA or gDNA.

This CDR3 has 13 residues. Germline V gene data show CDR1 as LGHDT and CDR2 as YNNKEL (reference sequence). Trimming at V came to 3 bases and at J to 4 bases, leaving 1 base not matched to a gene. Authors' data handling: Using reference gene primer amplification, nucleated cell counts were estimated. Libraries were prepared by immunoSEQ multiplex PCR; TCRdb keeps only in-frame clonotypes and omits some of them. V and J calls and clone size are as listed in that table; D and trimming were resolved from the DNA. The sample contains under 200,000 clones, 80% to 85% of which appear only once. The sequencing input was peripheral blood. V and J are TRBV3-1 (or the pseudogene TRBV3-2) and TRBJ2-3; 7 nucleotides agree with TRBD1. This TCR was sampled from a human donor with acute or convalescent COVID-19. The donor label of this sample is uncertain. CDR3 protein: CASSQQGADTQYF. CDR3 nucleotides: TGTGCCAGCAGCCAGCAGGGGGCAGATACGCAGTATTTT.